This TCR beta chain was identified in a study of blood T cells in healthy people across ages. The CDR3 is 12 amino acids. The trim removed 6 bases at V and 13 bases at J, leaving 8 bases unmatched. Germline V gene data show CDR1 as MNHNS and CDR2 as SASEGT. For the second PCR, which ran for about 7 to 11 cycles, a sample-barcoded 5' primer and a J-beta primer mix were used. Each CDR3 protein gets one entry after TCRdb re-called the 5' RACE reads with MiXCR. The table includes roughly 2 million distinct CDR3 sequences, around half detected once. The sequenced material came from blood. The chain has TRBV6-1 and TRBJ2-4; 8 nucleotides agree with TRBD1. The clonotype comes from a middle-aged woman in good health. The CDR3 nucleotides read TGTGCCAGCAGAGAGACAGGGGCAGGACAGTACTTC. Its translation is CASRETGAGQYF.